This T cell receptor (beta chain) was recorded in a study of technical replicates of blood from several donors (dated by TCRdb to 2017 to 2019). About this clone: Its antigen is unknown. No base qualities exist here, and no much larger clone lies one base off it.

The protocol used for the library was the immunoSEQ multiplex PCR assay. The immuneACCESS repertoire file appears here via TCRdb, limited to in-frame rearrangements. These files lack a portion of the clones; in checked studies, under half of the deficit traces to unresolved V genes, and the cause of the others is not known. Across this sample there are about 66,000 clones, with roughly 88% seen only once. The ten largest clones capture around 4.6% of the sample. Trimming takes 7 bases from V and 4 bases from J, and the germline ends sit 13 bases apart. The germline V gene (reference sequence) gives CDR1 as LNHDA and CDR2 as SQIVND. The CDR3 holds 14 amino acids from the cysteine to the phenylalanine. The entry retains the CDR3 DNA only, 42 bases that are in frame from base 1.

The receptor comes from a human donor in good health. Some clones in this sample may be carry-over from other donors' samples. The sequence links TRBV19 to TRBJ2-2; TRBD1 could be the D gene, as 5 bases match. The sequenced sample was PBMCs. The CDR3 protein is CASTRGGGTGELFF. The DNA sequence is as follows: TGTGCCAGTACAAGGGGCGGTGGCACCGGGGAGCTGTTTTTT.